The next 23 T cell receptor beta chains were all read from a single sample in a study of spatial heterogeneity in lung cancer. The time point here: blood at routine non-recurrence follow-up after resection. TCRdb called the 5' RACE reads again in MiXCR, with one record for every CDR3 protein. The sample yields roughly 38,000 distinct CDR3 sequences, roughly a tenth seen once. The source was PBMCs, collected at follow-up. These receptors all come from a female donor with early-stage non-small cell lung cancer.

This clonotype was found many times. The V gene is TRBV29-1, the J gene TRBJ2-5; D might be TRBD2 (6 bases). Germline CDR1 is SQVTM and CDR2 is ANQGSEA. The CDR3 covers 13 residues. The chain's CDR3 is CSVGRGNQETQYF. CDR3 DNA sequence: TGCAGTGTGGGACGGGGGAACCAAGAGACCCAGTACTTC.

The chain links TRBV5-5 to TRBJ1-2; TRBD1 is a possible D gene (6 bases). Germline lookup yields CDR1 SGHKS and CDR2 YYEKEE (reference sequence). V gave up 5 bases and J gave up 8 bases, with 16 bases separating them. The CDR3 spans 13 residues. CDR3 residues: CASSTDSRGGYTF. Here the CDR3 DNA reads TGTGCCAGCAGTACGGACAGCCGGGGAGGCTACACCTTC.

The chain joins TRBV29-1 to TRBJ2-5; 8 nucleotides align to TRBD1. V was clipped by 4 bases and J by 4 bases; unmatched bases: 14. The CDR3 covers 16 residues. The germline V gene has CDR1 SQVTM and CDR2 ANQGSEA. CDR3 loop: CSVVRGSGGPRETQYF. The CDR3 DNA sequence: TGCAGCGTTGTCCGGGGGTCAGGGGGCCCACGAGAGACCCAGTACTTC.

The chain links TRBV18 to TRBJ2-3; D unclear. CDR3 length equals 15 residues. Germline V lookup: CDR1 KGHSH, CDR2 LQKENI. Trimming shortened V by 2 bases and J by 3 bases, and 12 bases separated the two germline ends. The CDR3 sequence: CASSPFWVSTDTQYF. The CDR3 region has the DNA TGTGCCAGCTCACCATTTTGGGTTTCAACAGATACGCAGTATTTT.

This clonotype is large within its sample. J is TRBJ2-1 and V is TRBV4-1; D is undetermined. V shed 0 bases and J shed 0 bases, with 6 bases lying between them. There are 15 residues in the CDR3. Germline CDR1 is MGHRA and CDR2 is YSYEKL. In DNA, the CDR3 is TGCGCCAGCAGCCAAGACACGGACTCCTACAATGAGCAGTTCTTC. Protein: CASSQDTDSYNEQFF.

There are many counts of this clonotype. The V and J genes are TRBV30 and TRBJ1-1, with unresolved D. The CDR3 loop spans 13 amino acids. V lost 2 bases and J 6 bases, leaving 13 bases between the germline ends. Germline-derived CDR1 and CDR2 are GTSNPN and SVGIG (reference sequence). The CDR3 DNA reads TGTGCCTGGAGTATCGGTGAGGGCGCTGAAGCTTTCTTT. It translates to CAWSIGEGAEAFF.

This clonotype was counted a few times. This chain links TRBV6-2 or TRBV6-3 with TRBJ2-1; the D is unclear. Germline CDR1 reads MNHEY; CDR2 reads SVGEGT. Trimming removed 1 base at V and 2 bases at J, with 9 bases between. The CDR3 spans 15 residues. CDR3 nucleotides: TGTGCCAGCAGTTACTGGGTAGCCCCCTACAATGAGCAGTTCTTC. It encodes CASSYWVAPYNEQFF.

This clonotype was detected ten times or more. V usage is TRBV7-9 and J usage is TRBJ1-2; D is possibly TRBD1 (5 bases). The V end was cut by 7 bases, the J end by 4 bases, with 13 bases between. CDR1 is SEHNR, CDR2 FQNEAQ, per germline (reference sequence). This CDR3 has 13 amino acids. The CDR3: CASTNRQLYGYTF. As DNA, the CDR3 is TGTGCCAGCACCAACCGACAGCTCTATGGCTACACCTTC.

The sample holds a few counts of this clonotype. V is TRBV3-1 and J is TRBJ1-5; D is uncertain. With 4 bases removed from V and 7 bases from J, the gap between germline ends came to 11 bases. The CDR3 is 13 amino acids. Germline V lookup: CDR1 LGHDT, CDR2 YNNKEL (reference sequence). In DNA, the CDR3 is TGTGCCAGCAGCCTCTCTTGGGAGCAGCCCCAGCATTTT. This translates into CASSLSWEQPQHF.

Worth noting for this clonotype: One base away lies a much larger clone, so this may be a sequencing read error. The V call is TRBV12-3 or TRBV12-4, the J call TRBJ2-3; D perhaps matches TRBD1 (6 bases). The CDR3 runs to 15 residues. The CDR3 DNA sequence: TGTGCCAGCAGTTTAGGGCAGGGGCATGGAGATACGCGGTATTTT. Translating gives CASSLGQGHGDTRYF.

The chain uses TRBV7-2 and TRBJ2-7; 7 bases agree with TRBD2. Trimming at V came to 7 bases and at J to 7 bases, leaving 7 bases not matched to a gene. Germline V CDR1 and CDR2: SGHTA, FQGNSA. This CDR3 region has 12 residues. CDR3 DNA: TGTGCCAGCACCTCTTCGGGGGGAGAGCAGTACTTC. The encoded protein is CASTSSGGEQYF.

The V gene is TRBV7-8, the J gene TRBJ2-3; D may be TRBD1 (6 bases). Trimming took off 2 bases at V and 4 bases at J, with 13 bases between the two ends. CDR3 size: 15 residues. Per the germline V gene, CDR1 is SGHVS and CDR2 is FQNEAQ. For the CDR3, the DNA is TGTGCCAGCAGCTTAAGGTGGGGGCAGCCAGATACGCAGTATTTT. Encoded protein: CASSLRWGQPDTQYF.

By sample share, this clonotype is medium-sized. V usage is TRBV4-3 and J usage is TRBJ2-1; unclear D gene. Germline CDR1 reads LGHNA; CDR2 reads YSLEER. V was pared by 0 bases and J by 12 bases, with 12 bases between. The CDR3 has 13 residues. The CDR3 spells CASSQEEGYGQFF. In DNA form, the CDR3 reads TGCGCCAGCAGCCAAGAAGAAGGGTATGGGCAGTTCTTC.

The chain combines TRBV30 with TRBJ2-3; 10 bases are a match to TRBD2. V lost 4 bases, J lost 0 bases, and 1 base stayed unmatched. The V gene's germline CDR1 is GTSNPN and CDR2 SVGIG (reference sequence). The CDR3 spans 14 residues. The CDR3 DNA reads TGTGCCTGGAAGGGACTAGCGAGCACAGATACGCAGTATTTT. Protein product: CAWKGLASTDTQYF.

The chain combines TRBV28 with TRBJ1-6; D unclear. V lost 7 bases to trimming and J lost 7 bases, with 14 bases between them. Germline loops: CDR1 MDHEN, CDR2 SYDVKM. The CDR3 length is 14 residues. This CDR3 is CASTDPRRNSPLHF. The CDR3 DNA follows: TGTGCCAGCACCGACCCCAGACGGAATTCACCCCTCCACTTT.

Many counts were recorded for this clonotype. This chain links TRBV7-3 with TRBJ2-3, with 7 bases identical to TRBD2. Looked up from germline, CDR1 is SGHTA and CDR2 is FQGTGA. Trimming at V came to 2 bases and at J to 3 bases, leaving 8 bases not matched to a gene. The CDR3 runs 16 residues. DNA of the CDR3: TGTGCCAGCAGCTTAGGGGGGGACTTATGGACAGATACGCAGTATTTT. It is translated as CASSLGGDLWTDTQYF.

In its sample, this clonotype was seen a few times. The chain carries TRBV6-2 or TRBV6-3 and TRBJ1-6; 7 nucleotides line up with TRBD1. Germline CDR1 is MNHEY and CDR2 is SVGEGT. J gave up 1 base and V 2 bases, and 5 bases lay outside the gene matches. The CDR3 totals 17 residues. The CDR3 region is CASSYGGGGSYNSPLHF. The CDR3 bases are TGTGCCAGCAGTTACGGAGGGGGCGGATCCTATAATTCACCCCTCCACTTT.

Many counts were recorded for this clonotype. The genes are TRBV29-1 and TRBJ1-2, with TRBD1 as a possible D gene (6 bases). Germline V gene sequence: CDR1 SQVTM, CDR2 ANQGSEA. The length of the CDR3 is 13 residues. V was shortened by 6 bases and J by 4 bases, with 15 bases between the two germline ends. CDR3: CSVAGGASYGYTF. Written as DNA, the CDR3 is TGCAGCGTGGCCGGGGGCGCCAGCTATGGCTACACCTTC.

This clonotype was detected only a few times. The rearrangement joins TRBV7-2 to TRBJ1-1, with D possibly TRBD1 on 6 matching bases. Trimming left V 1 base short and J 11 bases short, with 8 bases between. The germline V gene encodes CDR1 SGHTA and CDR2 FQGNSA. This CDR3 contains 11 residues. CDR3 in DNA: TGTGCCAGCAGCTTAGACCAGGGGGCTTTCTTT. Its protein product is CASSLDQGAFF.

This clonotype was counted a few times. In DNA, the CDR3 is TGCGCCAGCAGCCCGCAGACAGGGAACACTGAAGCTTTCTTT. Its protein product is CASSPQTGNTEAFF. The chain carries TRBV5-1 and TRBJ1-1; TRBD1 is a possible D gene (6 bases). CDR1 SGHRS and CDR2 YFSETQ come from the germline V gene. Trimming pared 4 bases from V and 1 base from J, leaving 11 bases between. The length of the CDR3 is 14 residues.

This clonotype was picked up many times. The CDR3 end shows no conserved phenylalanine or tryptophan, and so a read error is likely. Because the CDR3's place on the DNA is in doubt, the DNA is left out and the CDR3 is given as listed by TCRdb. The J gene is TRBJ2-7, the V gene TRBV7-9; TRBD1, the table's D call, was not compared with the DNA. Germline V gene sequence: CDR1 SEHNR, CDR2 FQNEAQ (reference sequence). The CDR3 is 11 amino acids long, termini counted. CDR3 in amino acids: CASSSPRRAFP.

Remarks on this clonotype: Given the absence of the conserved phenylalanine or tryptophan at the CDR3 end, a read error is likely. This chain connects TRBV5-1 to TRBJ1-1; D unresolved. V dropped 4 bases and J dropped 2 bases, with 15 bases sitting between them. Germline lookup yields CDR1 SGHRS and CDR2 YFSETQ. The CDR3 is made up of 15 amino acids. CDR3 loop: CASSPRSPRNTEAFY. The CDR3 region has the DNA TGCGCCAGCAGCCCCCGAAGTCCCAGAAACACTGAAGCTTTCTAT.

The table lists this clonotype with many counts. V and J are TRBV14 and TRBJ2-3; 11 nucleotides match TRBD2. V lost 3 bases to trimming and J lost 4 bases; unmatched junction nucleotides: 6. This CDR3 has 16 residues. Germline CDR1 and CDR2: SGHDN and FVKESK. CDR3 residues: CASSQNSGGASDTQYF. CDR3 nucleotides: TGTGCCAGCAGCCAGAATAGCGGGGGGGCATCAGATACGCAGTATTTT. The variable domain in full, with the rest retrieved from reference TRBV14 and TRBJ2-3, is EAGVTQFPSHSVIEKGQTVTLRCDPISGHDNLYWYRRVMGKEIKFLLHFVKESKQDESGMPNNRFLAERTGGTYSTLKVQPAELEDSGVYFCASSQNSGGASDTQYFGPGTRLTVL.